The 9 T cell receptor beta chains below come from one sample, sequenced in a study of CD8+ T cells in alopecia areata. Extracted RNA was reverse transcribed, and the resulting cDNA served as sequencing template. Sequencing used immunoSEQ multiplex PCR; TCRdb keeps in-frame clones, though not all of them. This sample yields roughly 250,000 clones, of which about two thirds are seen a single time; approximately 1.2% belongs to the top ten. The sample consisted of CD4+ T cells sorted from blood, taken at week 0. The origin of the receptors is a human donor with alopecia areata.

CDR3 loop: CASSYLNSYNSPLHF. CDR3 DNA: TGTGCCAGCAGTTACCTCAACTCCTATAATTCACCCCTCCACTTT. The J gene is TRBJ1-6, the V gene TRBV6-5; D call uncertain. The germline gives CDR1 MNHEY, CDR2 SVGAGI. There are 15 residues in the CDR3. Trimming shortened V by 2 bases and J by 0 bases, and 5 bases separated the two germline ends.

This clone was seen a few times. The chain uses TRBV5-6 and TRBJ1-4; perhaps TRBD1 as D (5 bases). The CDR3 has 17 residues. Germline lookup yields CDR1 SGHDT and CDR2 YYEEEE. V was clipped by 1 base and J by 8 bases, with 21 bases between them. CDR3 region: CASSLRQGGSPREKLFF. The CDR3 DNA is TGTGCCAGCAGCTTGCGGCAGGGAGGTAGTCCGCGGGAAAAACTGTTTTTT. The full variable domain, rest sourced from reference TRBV5-6 and TRBJ1-4, is DAGVTQSPTHLIKTRGQQVTLRCSPKSGHDTVSWYQQALGQGPQFIFQYYEEEERQRGNFPDRFSGHQFPNYSSELNVNALLLGDSALYLCASSLRQGGSPREKLFFGSGTQLSVL.

A few counts support this clone. The V and J genes are TRBV29-1 and TRBJ2-1, with a weak D call TRBD2 (5 bases). Per germline, CDR1 SQVTM and CDR2 ANQGSEA. V lost 3 bases, J lost 7 bases, and 16 bases lay in between. The CDR3 loop spans 14 amino acids. CDR3 in amino acids: CSVDSRGSMNEQFF. In nucleotides, the CDR3 is TGCAGCGTTGATTCCCGGGGTTCGATGAATGAGCAGTTCTTC.

The chain links TRBV30 to TRBJ1-2; maybe TRBD1 (6 bases). V was clipped by 3 bases and J by 8 bases, with 13 bases between them. CDR3 length: 12 amino acids. Germline V CDR1 and CDR2: GTSNPN, SVGIG (reference sequence). The CDR3 DNA sequence: TGTGCCTGGAGCGGGACAAAGATGGGCTACACCTTC. Protein sequence: CAWSGTKMGYTF.

This chain links TRBV9 with TRBJ1-6; 8 bases match TRBD1. Per germline, CDR1 SGDLS and CDR2 YYNGEE. Trimming cost V 3 bases and J 7 bases; bases outside gene matches: 3. CDR3 length: 14 amino acids. The CDR3 DNA follows: TGTGCCAGCAGCGCACAGGGGGGGAATTCACCCCTCCACTTT. Protein: CASSAQGGNSPLHF.

As for this clone: One end of the junction fails to match germline, which may point to a read error. This sequence joins TRBV30 and TRBJ2-1; D is undetermined. CDR3 length: 11 residues. From germline, CDR1 is GTSNPN and CDR2 SVGIG (reference sequence). As DNA, the CDR3 is TGTGCCTGGAAAGTAGGAACAGCCGAGGTCTTC. This translates into CAWKVGTAEVF.

The chain combines TRBV4-3 with TRBJ2-7; 13 nucleotides align to TRBD2. Trimming at V came to 1 base and at J to 4 bases, leaving 7 bases not matched to a gene. This CDR3 has 17 amino acids. CDR1 and CDR2 from the germline V gene are LGHNA and YSLEER. CDR3 coding DNA: TGCGCCAGCAGCCAAGGGACTAGCGGGGGACTTTCTTACGAGCAGTACTTC. Residues: CASSQGTSGGLSYEQYF.

This chain connects TRBV7-8 to TRBJ2-5, with D possibly being TRBD1 (6 bases). This CDR3 has 15 residues. Per germline, CDR1 SGHVS and CDR2 FQNEAQ. Trimming stripped 1 base from V and 5 bases from J, with 14 bases between. CDR3 nucleotides: TGTGCCAGCAGCTTAGAACAGGGACATTGGGAGACCCAGTACTTC. It codes for CASSLEQGHWETQYF.

V is TRBV2 and J is TRBJ2-3, with a possible D match to TRBD1 (5 bases). The germline gives CDR1 SNHLY, CDR2 FYNNEI. Trimming removed 3 bases at V and 1 base at J, with 11 bases between. There are 15 residues in the CDR3. DNA for the CDR3: TGTGCCAGCAGTGAGGGGCTAGTCCGCACAGATACGCAGTATTTT. Encoded protein: CASSEGLVRTDTQYF.